In this sample, the clone carrying this TCR beta chain turned up a few times. The investigators reverse transcribed all of the isolated RNA, so they sequenced expressed TCRB transcripts. Profiling relied on immunoSEQ multiplex PCR, and the TCRdb table lists in-frame clones only, not all of them. The sample has some 150,000 clones; 8% to 13% are singletons. Each of the sorted populations had a purity greater than 98%. This sample was included in a study of beta chain features in type 1 diabetes. The CDR3 consists of 16 residues. The trim removed 5 bases at V and 2 bases at J, leaving 9 bases unmatched. Germline CDR1 SNHLY, CDR2 FYNNEI.

Source material: naive CD4+ T cells from blood. This TCR came from a man between 18 and 29 years old in good health. The chain joins TRBV2 to TRBJ1-2; TRBD1 matches at 9 bases. The CDR3 region is CASSSTPTGGNYGYTF. The CDR3 region has the DNA TGTGCCAGCAGTTCCACCCCGACAGGGGGGAACTATGGCTACACCTTC.